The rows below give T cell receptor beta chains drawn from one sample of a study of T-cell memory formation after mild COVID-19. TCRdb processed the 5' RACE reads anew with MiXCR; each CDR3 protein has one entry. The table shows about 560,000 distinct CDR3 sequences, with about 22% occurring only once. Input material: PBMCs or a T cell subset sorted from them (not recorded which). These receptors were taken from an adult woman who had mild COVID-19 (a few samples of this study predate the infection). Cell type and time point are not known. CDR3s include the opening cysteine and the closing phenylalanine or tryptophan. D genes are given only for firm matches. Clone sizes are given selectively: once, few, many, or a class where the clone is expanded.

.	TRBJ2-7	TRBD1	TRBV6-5	TGTGCCAGCAGTTACTCGAACAGGGGGTTTCTAGAGCAGTACTTC	CASSYSNRGFLEQYF
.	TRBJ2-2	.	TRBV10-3	TGTGCCATCAGTGAGATAAACTTCACCGGGGAGCTGTTTTTT	CAISEINFTGELFF
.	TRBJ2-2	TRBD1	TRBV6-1	TGTGCCAGCCCCGGACAGGGGAACACCGGGGAGCTGTTTTTT	CASPGQGNTGELFF
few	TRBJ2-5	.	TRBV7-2	TGTGCCAGCAGCGCGACCGGGACTTTGGTGACCCAGTACTTC	CASSATGTLVTQYF
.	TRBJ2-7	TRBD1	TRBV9	TGTGCCAGCAGCGTAGGAGACAGGGCCGGGGAGCAGTACTTC	CASSVGDRAGEQYF
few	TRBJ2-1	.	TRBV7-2	TGTGCCAGCAGCTTAGGGGATCGCTCGGAGTTCTTC	CASSLGDRSEFF
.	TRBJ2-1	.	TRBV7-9	TGTGCCAGCAGCTTAAGGGACGTGGGCCCTAATGAGCAGTTCTTC	CASSLRDVGPNEQFF
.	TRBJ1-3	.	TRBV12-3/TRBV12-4	TGTGCCATACTCTCAGCGACTGGAAACACCATATATTTT	CAILSATGNTIYF
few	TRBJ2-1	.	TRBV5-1	TGCGCCAGCAGCTGGGGACCCGGGACTTACAATGAGCAGTTCTTC	CASSWGPGTYNEQFF
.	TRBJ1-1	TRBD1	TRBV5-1	TGCGCCAGCAGCTTGGCAGGGGGCTGGAGCACTGAAGCTTTCTTT	CASSLAGGWSTEAFF
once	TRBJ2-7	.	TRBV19	TGTGCCAGTAGTATTTCATCAGGGTCTGGGTCCTACGAGCAGTACTTC	CASSISSGSGSYEQYF
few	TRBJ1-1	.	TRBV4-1	TGCGCCAGCAGCCAAGATAGGACAGCTGAAGCTTTCTTT	CASSQDRTAEAFF
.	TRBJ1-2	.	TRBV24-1	TGTGCCACCAGTGATCTTGGGAGCGACTATGGCTACACCTTC	CATSDLGSDYGYTF
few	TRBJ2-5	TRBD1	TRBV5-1	TGCGCCAGCAGCTCTGCGGGACAGGGGGTGGAGACCCAGTACTTC	CASSSAGQGVETQYF
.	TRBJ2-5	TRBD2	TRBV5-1	TGCGCCAGCAGCGGCAGCGGGAGGGGAGAGACCCAGTACTTC	CASSGSGRGETQYF
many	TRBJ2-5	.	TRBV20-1	TGCAGTGCTAGTCGAGGGGCAAGGGAGGAGACCCAGTACTTC	CSASRGAREETQYF
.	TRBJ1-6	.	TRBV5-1	TGCGCCAGCAGCTTAGGGGATAGGGAGTACAATTCACCCCTCCACTTT	CASSLGDREYNSPLHF
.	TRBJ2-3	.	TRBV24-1	TGTGCCACCAGTGATTTCGGGGGATCGGGGTTTACAGATACGCAGTATTTT	CATSDFGGSGFTDTQYF
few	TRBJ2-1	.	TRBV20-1	TGCAGTGCTAGGGGTGAGCGGAGGTATGAGCAGTTCTTC	CSARGERRYEQFF
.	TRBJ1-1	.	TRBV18	TGTGCCAGCTCACTCTTATCGGGGGGCGACACTGAAGCTTTCTTT	CASSLLSGGDTEAFF
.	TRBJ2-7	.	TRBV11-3	TGTGCCAGCAGCCAGAGCGGCTCCTACGAGCAGTACTTC	CASSQSGSYEQYF
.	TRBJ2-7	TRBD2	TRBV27	TGTGCCAGCAGGGGACTAGCGGGACTAGAGCAGTACTTC	CASRGLAGLEQYF
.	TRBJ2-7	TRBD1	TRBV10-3	TGTGCCATCAGCCCGACAGGGGGCTACGAGCAGTACTTC	CAISPTGGYEQYF
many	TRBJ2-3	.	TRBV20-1	TGCAGTGCTAGAGTGGGAGCGCGCAGCACAGATACGCAGTATTTT	CSARVGARSTDTQYF
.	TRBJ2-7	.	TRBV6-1	TGTGCCAGCAGTGAAGGGGTGGCTCCTACCTTGTACGAGCAGTACTTC	CASSEGVAPTLYEQYF
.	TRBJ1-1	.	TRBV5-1	TGCGCCAGCAGCTTGAATCTAGGGGGCACTGAAGCTTTCTTT	CASSLNLGGTEAFF
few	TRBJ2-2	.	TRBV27	TGTGCCAGCAGTGGGACAAGGGTTCTGACCGGGGAGCTGTTTTTT	CASSGTRVLTGELFF
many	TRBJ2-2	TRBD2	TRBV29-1	TGCAGCGTTGAAGAATCCGGGACTAGCGGAACCGGGGAGCTGTTTTTT	CSVEESGTSGTGELFF
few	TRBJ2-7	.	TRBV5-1	TGCGCCAGCAGCGATCCACAGGGCGAGCAGTACTTC	CASSDPQGEQYF
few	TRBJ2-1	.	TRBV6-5	TGTGCCAGCAGTACCCACGATGACAGCACCCCGTTCTTC	CASSTHDDSTPFF
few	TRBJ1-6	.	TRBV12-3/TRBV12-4	TGTGCCAGCAGGCTCGGCGGGGCATCACCCCTCCACTTT	CASRLGGASPLHF
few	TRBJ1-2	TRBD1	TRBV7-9	TGTGCCAGCAGCTCCGGACAGGGGTACACCTTC	CASSSGQGYTF
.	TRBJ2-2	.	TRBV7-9	TGTGCCAGCAGCTTAACGGGGGCTCGAGCCGGGGAGCTGTTTTTT	CASSLTGARAGELFF
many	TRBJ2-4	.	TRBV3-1	TGTGCCAGCAGCCAAGCGTGGGGTGACATTCAGTACTTC	CASSQAWGDIQYF
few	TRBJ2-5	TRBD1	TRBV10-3	TGTGCCATCAGTGAGTCCGAATCAGGGGGCCCAACCCGAACCCAGTACTTC	CAISESESGGPTRTQYF
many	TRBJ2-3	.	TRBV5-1	TGCGCCAGCAGCGGGGGGACAGATACGCAGTATTTT	CASSGGTDTQYF
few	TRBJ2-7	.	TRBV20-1	TGCAGTGCTAGAGATGAGGGTTCCGGCCCCTACGAGCAGTACTTC	CSARDEGSGPYEQYF
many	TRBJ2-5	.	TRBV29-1	TGCAGCGTGGACCGCCGGGGAGGACGTCAAGAGACCCAGTACTTC	CSVDRRGGRQETQYF
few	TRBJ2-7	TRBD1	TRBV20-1	TGCAGTGCTAGTACCGGACAGGGGGCGGGAGAGCAGTACTTC	CSASTGQGAGEQYF
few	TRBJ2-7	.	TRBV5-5	TGTGCCAGCAGCTCTTCAGGGTTCTCCTACGAGCAGTACTTC	CASSSSGFSYEQYF
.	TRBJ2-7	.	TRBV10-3	TGTGCCATCAGTGAGTCGATCAGGGGCGACGAGCAGTACTTC	CAISESIRGDEQYF
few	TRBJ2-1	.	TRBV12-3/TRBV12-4	TGTGCCAGCAGTCCCGGACCATTAAACTCCTACAATGAGCAGTTCTTC	CASSPGPLNSYNEQFF
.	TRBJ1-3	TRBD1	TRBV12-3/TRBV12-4	TGTGCCAGCAGTTTTCGGGACAGGGTTCGGTCTGGAAACACCATATATTTT	CASSFRDRVRSGNTIYF
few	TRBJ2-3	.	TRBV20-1	TGCAGTGCTAGAGGGGTGTGGGGGGCGAAAGATACGCAGTATTTT	CSARGVWGAKDTQYF
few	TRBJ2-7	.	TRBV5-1	TGCGCCAGCAGCCGTGGACAGAGGGTCTACGAGCAGTACTTC	CASSRGQRVYEQYF
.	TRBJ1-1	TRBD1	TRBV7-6	TGTGCCAGCACCTCGACAGGGGGGGGTGAAGCTTTCTTT	CASTSTGGGEAFF
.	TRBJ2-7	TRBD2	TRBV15	TGTGCCACCAGCAGAGGTGATAGCGGGGTCGGCAACGAGCAGTACTTC	CATSRGDSGVGNEQYF
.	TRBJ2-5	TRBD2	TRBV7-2	TGTGCCAGCAGCACGTCCGGGACTAGCGGGAGAGCCCAGTACTTC	CASSTSGTSGRAQYF
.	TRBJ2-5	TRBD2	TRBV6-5	TGTGCCAGCAACCCTAGCGGGAGGGGGTGGGGGACCCAGTACTTC	CASNPSGRGWGTQYF
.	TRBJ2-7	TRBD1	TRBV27	TGTGCCAGCAGTTTGGGGACAGGGAACAACTACGAGCAGTACTTC	CASSLGTGNNYEQYF
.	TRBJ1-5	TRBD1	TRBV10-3	TGTGCCATAGGGACAGGGACCTATAGCAATCAGCCCCAGCATTTT	CAIGTGTYSNQPQHF
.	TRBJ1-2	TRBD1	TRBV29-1	TGCAGCGTGGGACAGAGTAACTATGGCTACACCTTC	CSVGQSNYGYTF
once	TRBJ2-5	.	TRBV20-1	TGCAGTGCTACATGGACACTGCAAGAGACCCAGTACTTC	CSATWTLQETQYF